This T cell receptor beta chain derives from a study of blood T cell repertoires in COVID-19. In the study overall: Acute and convalescent COVID-19 samples came from the United States, Italy and Spain. Sources were T cells, B-cell-depleted T cells, or PBMCs; the material itself was cDNA or gDNA.

The CDR3 totals 16 residues. Trimming cost V 4 bases and J 6 bases; bases outside gene matches: 11. CDR1 SEHNR and CDR2 FQNEAQ come from the germline V gene (reference sequence). The protocol was immunoSEQ multiplex PCR, while the TCRdb copy is restricted to in-frame clones and leaves out a portion. This table has under 200,000 clones, roughly 86% appearing once. Sample: peripheral blood. This chain uses TRBV7-9 with TRBJ2-3; 9 bases line up with TRBD2. The source is a woman older than 75 in a cohort sampled during active or convalescent COVID-19. Here the CDR3 reads CASSSRAGTSRDTQYF. CDR3 coding DNA: TGTGCCAGCAGCTCCCGTGCCGGGACTAGCCGGGATACGCAGTATTTT.